This entry lists 24 T cell receptor beta chains sequenced from one sample in a study of cytomegalovirus exposure and HLA in healthy donors. PCR used 60 Vbeta primers and 13 Jbeta primers. Using immunoSEQ multiplex PCR, the repertoire was profiled, and TCRdb retains in-frame clones only, with some absent. The sample includes some 250,000 clones, 82% of them seen just once. What was sequenced was PBMCs. The receptors come from a woman in her thirties or forties in good health and CMV-seropositive.

This clone was seen a handful of times. This chain uses TRBV5-6 with TRBJ2-5; D is unresolved. The CDR3 extends over 12 amino acids. V lost 6 bases and J 5 bases, leaving 11 bases between the germline ends. The germline V gene has CDR1 SGHDT and CDR2 YYEEEE. The CDR3 DNA sequence: TGTGCCAGCACATCCGAGTCTGAGACCCAGTACTTC. Protein product: CASTSESETQYF. Looking up the rest from reference TRBV5-6 and TRBJ2-5 gives the full variable domain: DAGVTQSPTHLIKTRGQQVTLRCSPKSGHDTVSWYQQALGQGPQFIFQYYEEEERQRGNFPDRFSGHQFPNYSSELNVNALLLGDSALYLCASTSESETQYFGPGTRLLVL.

In the case of this clone: The junction does not match germline at one end; this may be a read error. Other DNA sequences in the sample encode the same CDR3. The rearrangement uses TRBV19 and TRBJ1-6, with 11 bases matching TRBD1. The germline CDR1 and CDR2 sequences are LNHDA and SQIVND (reference sequence). The CDR3 runs to 15 residues. CDR3 protein: CASRGQGALNSPLHF. DNA of the CDR3: TGTGCCAGCAGAGGACAGGGGGCGCTTAATTCCCCCCTCCACTTT.

The chain uses TRBV5-1 and TRBJ2-3; D unclear. The germline CDR1 and CDR2 sequences are SGHRS and YFSETQ. This CDR3 has 16 residues. Trimming stripped 0 bases from V and 2 bases from J, with 13 bases between. The chain's CDR3 is CASSLAIQEFTDTQYF. The CDR3 DNA sequence: TGCGCCAGCAGCTTGGCCATCCAGGAATTCACAGATACGCAGTATTTT.

The J gene is TRBJ1-4, the V gene TRBV19, with D hard to call. The CDR3 covers 15 residues. V gave up 0 bases and J gave up 8 bases, with 13 bases separating them. Germline assignment: CDR1 LNHDA and CDR2 SQIVND (reference sequence). CDR3 loop: CASSIDRKRREKLFF. CDR3 DNA: TGTGCCAGTAGTATAGATCGTAAGAGGAGAGAAAAACTGTTTTTT.

This clone was counted a few times. This rearrangement joins TRBV20-1 to TRBJ1-1; D remains unclear. Germline V gene lookup returns CDR1 DFQATT and CDR2 SNEGSKA (reference sequence). This CDR3 has 10 residues. Between the trimmed V and J ends, which lost 3 bases and 7 bases, there was a span of 6 bases. CDR3 in DNA: TGCAGTGCTAGGCCCAGTGAAGCTTTCTTT. Its protein product is CSARPSEAFF.

The rearrangement uses TRBV7-6 and TRBJ2-1; the match to TRBD2 covers 11 bases. Germline V CDR1 and CDR2: SGHVS, FNYEAQ. Trimming cost V 3 bases and J 7 bases; bases outside gene matches: 8. The CDR3 covers 16 residues. CDR3 in amino acids: CASSFLAGGPNNEQFF. CDR3 DNA sequence: TGTGCCAGCAGCTTTTTAGCGGGGGGGCCTAATAATGAGCAGTTCTTC. Full variable domain (missing parts from reference TRBV7-6 and TRBJ2-1): GAGVSQSPRYKVTKRGQDVALRCDPISGHVSLYWYRQALGQGPEFLTYFNYEAQQDKSGLPNDRFSAERPEGSISTLTIQRTEQRDSAMYRCASSFLAGGPNNEQFFGPGTRLTVL.

The chain uses TRBV7-9 and TRBJ1-4; D unresolved. Germline V gives CDR1 SEHNR, CDR2 FQNEAQ (reference sequence). The CDR3 has 15 residues. Trimming pared 2 bases from V and 4 bases from J, leaving 11 bases between. CDR3 loop: CASSLSMGGNEKLFF. For the CDR3, the DNA is TGTGCCAGCAGCTTAAGCATGGGAGGTAATGAAAAACTGTTTTTT.

The J gene is TRBJ2-3, the V gene TRBV5-4; no clear D. V lost 4 bases and J lost 4, with 10 bases in between. The CDR3 sequence is 13 residues long. Germline V CDR1 and CDR2: SGHNT, YYREEE (reference sequence). CDR3 DNA sequence: TGTGCCAGCAGCCCCGCGAGCGCAGATACGCAGTATTTT. Translated: CASSPASADTQYF. Using reference TRBV5-4 and TRBJ2-3 for the parts outside the CDR3, the full variable domain is ETGVTQSPTHLIKTRGQQVTLRCSSQSGHNTVSWYQQALGQGPQFIFQYYREEENGRGNFPPRFSGLQFPNYSSELNVNALELDDSALYLCASSPASADTQYFGPGTRLTVL.

The rearrangement joins TRBV10-2 to TRBJ1-2; 7 nucleotides align to TRBD1. Germline CDR1 is WSHSY and CDR2 is SAAADI. After removal of 2 bases from V and 1 base from J, the junction contained 4 bases not matched to a gene. The CDR3 runs to 15 residues. Here the CDR3 DNA reads TGCGCCAGCAGTGAGCCAGGGGGGCTTAACTATGGCTACACCTTC. Translated, it gives CASSEPGGLNYGYTF.

V is TRBV7-8 and J is TRBJ1-2, with 10 nucleotides matching TRBD1. CDR1 SGHVS and CDR2 FQNEAQ come from the germline V gene. The CDR3 covers 15 residues. The ends lost 7 bases at V and 6 bases at J; junction bases unmatched: 11. The CDR3 here is CASTWTGGGGDGYTF. The CDR3 DNA reads as TGTGCCAGCACCTGGACAGGGGGTGGGGGGGATGGCTACACCTTC.

The gene calls are TRBV7-2 and TRBJ1-1; D possibly corresponds to TRBD1 (5 bases). V lost 5 bases, J lost 0 bases, and 13 bases lay in between. The CDR3 has 15 residues. CDR1 is SGHTA and CDR2 is FQGNSA in the germline V gene. The CDR3 DNA reads as TGTGCCAGCAGCCCTAGGACACCCATGAACACTGAAGCTTTCTTT. It yields the protein CASSPRTPMNTEAFF.

The chain is built from TRBV20-1 and TRBJ2-1; D remains unclear. Trimming removed 2 bases from V and 6 bases from J, with 5 bases in between. The CDR3 totals 11 residues. Germline lookup yields CDR1 DFQATT and CDR2 SNEGSKA (reference sequence). The DNA of the CDR3 is TGCAGTGCTAGATGGAGCAATGAGCAGTTCTTC. Translated, it gives CSARWSNEQFF.

This chain connects TRBV21-1 to TRBJ1-2. TRBV21-1 is a pseudogene. The CDR3 covers 17 residues. In DNA form, the CDR3 reads TGTGCCAGCAGTCACAATTTTGGGACTGAAATCCGAGAAGGCTACACCTTC. The encoded protein is CASSHNFGTEIREGYTF.

V gene TRBV19 combines with J gene TRBJ2-5; 14 bases are shared with TRBD2. Trimming took 5 bases from V and 5 from J; bases not matched to a gene: 10. The CDR3 contains 17 residues. Germline assignment: CDR1 LNHDA and CDR2 SQIVND (reference sequence). In DNA form, the CDR3 reads TGTGCCAGTAGTTCAAGGACTAGCGGGGGGAGGCCGGAGACCCAGTACTTC. The encoded protein is CASSSRTSGGRPETQYF. Full variable domain (outside the CDR3, taken from reference TRBV19 and TRBJ2-5): DGGITQSPKYLFRKEGQNVTLSCEQNLNHDAMYWYRQDPGQGLRLIYYSQIVNDFQKGDIAEGYSVSREKKESFPLTVTSAQKNPTAFYLCASSSRTSGGRPETQYFGPGTRLLVL.

In this sample, this clone turned up a few times. V usage is TRBV27 and J usage is TRBJ2-1, with TRBD2 as a possible D gene (6 bases). V gave up 5 bases and J gave up 4 bases, with 24 bases separating them. The CDR3 consists of 18 residues. Germline V gives CDR1 MNHEY, CDR2 SMNVEV (reference sequence). Written as DNA, the CDR3 is TGTGCCAGCAGTCGCTCGATGGGACTGTATAGTGGGTACAATGAGCAGTTCTTC. Its protein product is CASSRSMGLYSGYNEQFF.

This sequence joins TRBV27 and TRBJ2-5, with 11 nucleotides matching TRBD1. This CDR3 has 16 amino acids. After removal of 3 bases from V and 4 bases from J, the junction contained 7 bases not matched to a gene. The germline V gene has CDR1 MNHEY and CDR2 SMNVEV (reference sequence). DNA of the CDR3: TGTGCCAGCAGTTTCTTGGGACAGGGGGTTCGAGAGACCCAGTACTTC. Translation gives CASSFLGQGVRETQYF.

The rearrangement uses TRBV14 and TRBJ2-5; tentatively, D is TRBD1 (5 bases). The germline CDR1 and CDR2 sequences are SGHDN and FVKESK. V was cut by 1 base and J by 3 bases, with 6 bases left in between. This CDR3 region has 13 residues. In DNA form, the CDR3 reads TGTGCCAGCAGCCAAGTGACAGAAGAGACCCAGTACTTC. Residues: CASSQVTEETQYF.

This clone has a handful of counts. In DNA, the CDR3 is TGTGCCAGCAGCGGTGACTTTACAGGCGGCACTGAAGCTTTCTTT. It codes for CASSGDFTGGTEAFF. The V and J genes are TRBV5-6 and TRBJ1-1; D possibly corresponds to TRBD1 (5 bases). CDR3 size: 15 residues. Germline CDR1 is SGHDT and CDR2 is YYEEEE. V was clipped by 4 bases and J by 4 bases, with 17 bases between them. The whole variable domain, filled in from reference TRBV5-6 and TRBJ1-1, reads DAGVTQSPTHLIKTRGQQVTLRCSPKSGHDTVSWYQQALGQGPQFIFQYYEEEERQRGNFPDRFSGHQFPNYSSELNVNALLLGDSALYLCASSGDFTGGTEAFFGQGTRLTVV.

The chain recombines TRBV7-9 with TRBJ1-1, with 11 bases lining up with TRBD1. The CDR3 length is 15 residues. The V segment lost 4 bases and the J segment 4 bases; nucleotides outside the gene matches: 5. CDR1 is SEHNR, CDR2 FQNEAQ, per germline (reference sequence). The CDR3 nucleotides are TGTGCCAGCAGCTCACGGACAGGGGGCGGCACTGAAGCTTTCTTT. Its translation is CASSSRTGGGTEAFF.

The chain combines TRBV6-5 with TRBJ1-3; D ambiguous. The germline V and J ends were trimmed by 2 bases and 0 bases, with 11 bases remaining between them. This CDR3 comprises 16 residues. Germline V gene sequence: CDR1 MNHEY, CDR2 SVGAGI. CDR3 sequence: CASSYEGNPSGNTIYF. The CDR3 DNA is TGTGCCAGCAGTTACGAGGGAAACCCCTCTGGAAACACCATATATTTT.

V gene TRBV7-9 combines with J gene TRBJ1-1; D not resolved. Germline V gene lookup returns CDR1 SEHNR and CDR2 FQNEAQ (reference sequence). V lost 4 bases, J lost 4 bases, and 13 bases lay in between. This CDR3 region has 14 residues. CDR3 bases: TGTGCCAGCAGCTGGGAGTTACCCCCCACTGAAGCTTTCTTT. Encoded protein: CASSWELPPTEAFF.

This chain joins TRBV29-1 and TRBJ1-4, with D possibly matching TRBD1 (6 bases). This CDR3 contains 13 residues. Germline lookup yields CDR1 SQVTM and CDR2 ANQGSEA. The V end was cut by 6 bases, the J end by 5 bases, with 13 bases between. The CDR3 nucleotides are TGCAGCGTAACGGACAGAGGAAATGAAAAACTGTTTTTT. Translation gives CSVTDRGNEKLFF. The complete variable domain, with remaining parts taken from reference TRBV29-1 and TRBJ1-4, reads SAVISQKPSRDICQRGTSLTIQCQVDSQVTMMFWYRQQPGQSLTLIATANQGSEATYESGFVIDKFPISRPNLTFSTLTVSNMSPEDSSIYLCSVTDRGNEKLFFGSGTQLSVL.

The chain has TRBV18 and TRBJ1-2; 7 bases are a match to TRBD1. CDR3 length: 15 amino acids. Unmatched junction bases numbered 8, after V lost 0 bases and J lost 7 bases. Germline V gene sequence: CDR1 KGHSH, CDR2 LQKENI. CDR3 in DNA: TGTGCCAGCTCACCACCGGAGGGGGCAGCAGCTGGCTACACCTTC. This encodes CASSPPEGAAAGYTF.

The chain recombines TRBV28 with TRBJ2-1; no firm D call. Trimming took 1 base from V and 6 from J, leaving 7 bases between them. This CDR3 is 13 amino acids long. The germline CDR1 and CDR2 sequences are MDHEN and SYDVKM. The CDR3 nucleotides are TGTGCCAGCAGTTTATCAGATCTCAATGAGCAGTTCTTC. This translates into CASSLSDLNEQFF.